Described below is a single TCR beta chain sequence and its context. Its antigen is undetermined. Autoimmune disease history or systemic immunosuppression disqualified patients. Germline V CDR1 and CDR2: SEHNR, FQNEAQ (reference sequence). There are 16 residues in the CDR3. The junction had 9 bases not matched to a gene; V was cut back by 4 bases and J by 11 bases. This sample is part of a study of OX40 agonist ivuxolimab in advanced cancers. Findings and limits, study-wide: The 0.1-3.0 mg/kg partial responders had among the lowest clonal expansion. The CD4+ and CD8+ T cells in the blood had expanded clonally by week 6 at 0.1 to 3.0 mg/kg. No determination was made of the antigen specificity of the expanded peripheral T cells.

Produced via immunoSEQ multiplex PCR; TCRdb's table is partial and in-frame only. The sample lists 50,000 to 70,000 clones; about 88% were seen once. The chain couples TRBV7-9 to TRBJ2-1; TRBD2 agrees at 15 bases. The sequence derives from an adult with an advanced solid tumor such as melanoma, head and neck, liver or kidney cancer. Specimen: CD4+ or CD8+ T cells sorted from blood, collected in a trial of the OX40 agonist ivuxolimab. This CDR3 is CASSSSGTSGRPQQFF. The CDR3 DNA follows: TGTGCCAGCAGCTCTTCCGGGACTAGCGGGAGGCCTCAGCAGTTCTTC.